One sample yielded the 31 T cell receptor beta chains listed below, sequenced in a study of T-cell memory formation after mild COVID-19. TCRdb analysed the 5' RACE reads with MiXCR anew, one entry per CDR3 protein. Among roughly 400,000 distinct CDR3 sequences listed, approximately 25% were seen once. What was sequenced was PBMCs or a T cell subset sorted from them (not recorded which). The receptors derive from an adult woman who had mild COVID-19 (a few samples of this study predate the infection). Cell type and time point are not known.

The chain has TRBV29-1 and TRBJ2-1; 10 nucleotides align to TRBD2. Germline V gives CDR1 SQVTM, CDR2 ANQGSEA. This CDR3 region has 16 residues. V lost 4 bases to trimming and J lost 1 base; unmatched junction nucleotides: 7. CDR3 residues: CSVVSGRQESYNEQFF. DNA for the CDR3: TGCAGCGTTGTTAGCGGGAGGCAGGAGTCCTACAATGAGCAGTTCTTC.

The V gene is TRBV7-2, the J gene TRBJ2-1, with D unclear. Per the germline V gene, CDR1 is SGHTA and CDR2 is FQGNSA. The V and J ends lost 2 bases and 3 bases respectively, with 11 bases between them. There are 15 residues in the CDR3. CDR3 amino acids: CASSLITVYYNEQFF. The CDR3 DNA reads TGTGCCAGCAGCTTAATAACAGTATACTACAATGAGCAGTTCTTC.

J is TRBJ2-3 and V is TRBV29-1; 8 nucleotides line up with TRBD2. Germline CDR1 SQVTM, CDR2 ANQGSEA. Losses at the gene ends were 6 bases for V and 2 bases for J; bases not matched to a gene: 13. CDR3 length: 16 amino acids. CDR3 region: CSVKPQGLASTDTQYF. In nucleotides, the CDR3 is TGCAGCGTGAAGCCCCAAGGACTAGCTTCCACAGATACGCAGTATTTT.

This chain connects TRBV6-5 to TRBJ1-2; D is ambiguous. Trimming shortened V by 6 bases and J by 4 bases, and 12 bases separated the two germline ends. Looked up from germline, CDR1 is MNHEY and CDR2 is SVGAGI. The CDR3 spans 13 residues. The CDR3 spells CASSPGEVYGYTF. The CDR3 DNA is TGTGCCAGCAGCCCCGGGGAAGTCTATGGCTACACCTTC.

This rearrangement joins TRBV9 to TRBJ1-1, with D perhaps matching TRBD1 (6 bases). V lost 0 bases and J 3 bases, leaving 9 bases between the germline ends. The CDR3 contains 14 residues. Per the germline V gene, CDR1 is SGDLS and CDR2 is YYNGEE. The CDR3 region is CASSVGTDYTEAFF. The DNA of the CDR3 is TGTGCCAGCAGCGTAGGGACAGACTACACTGAAGCTTTCTTT.

The gene calls are TRBV5-1 and TRBJ1-1; 12 nucleotides align to TRBD1. Trimming removed 4 bases from V and 6 bases from J; junction bases left unmatched: 7. This CDR3 is 15 amino acids long. In germline, CDR1 is SGHRS, CDR2 YFSETQ. Written as DNA, the CDR3 is TGCGCCAGCAGCCTCATGGGACAGGGGGCTTCTGAAGCTTTCTTT. Amino acid sequence: CASSLMGQGASEAFF.

A few counts support this clonotype. This chain joins TRBV6-2 or TRBV6-3 and TRBJ2-2; TRBD2 might be the D (6 bases). V shed 7 bases and J shed 4 bases, with 13 bases lying between them. The CDR3 spans 14 residues. The germline CDR1 and CDR2 sequences are MNHEY and SVGEGT. The CDR3 region has the DNA TGTGCCAGCACCCGGGACTCGGGCACCGGGGAGCTGTTTTTT. This sequence encodes CASTRDSGTGELFF.

This clonotype has more than one count but fewer than ten. The V gene is TRBV5-1, the J gene TRBJ1-1; D is perhaps TRBD1 (5 bases). The germline gives CDR1 SGHRS, CDR2 YFSETQ. The V end was cut by 0 bases, the J end by 1 base, with 10 bases between. This CDR3 contains 15 residues. The DNA for the CDR3 is TGCGCCAGCAGCTTGGAGGCAGGGAAGAACACTGAAGCTTTCTTT. Its protein product is CASSLEAGKNTEAFF.

This clonotype was detected a few times. This sequence joins TRBV7-9 and TRBJ2-1, with D possibly TRBD2 on 6 matching bases. CDR1 is SEHNR, CDR2 FQNEAQ, per germline (reference sequence). Deletions cut 5 bases from V and 4 bases from J, with 12 bases between. CDR3 length: 14 residues. The CDR3 coding sequence is TGTGCCAGCAGCGATCTAGCGTTTTACAATGAGCAGTTCTTC. Residues: CASSDLAFYNEQFF.

The chain is built from TRBV12-3 or TRBV12-4 and TRBJ2-3; no clear D. This CDR3 is built from 14 residues. The germline V and J ends were trimmed by 7 bases and 6 bases, with 17 bases remaining between them. For the CDR3, the DNA is TGTGCCAGCACCCTTTGGTCCGGTGCGGATACGCAGTATTTT. This translates into CASTLWSGADTQYF.

The chain recombines TRBV5-1 with TRBJ2-3; D is possibly TRBD1 (6 bases). V was clipped by 5 bases and J by 2 bases, with 12 bases between them. The CDR3 length is 14 residues. The germline V gene encodes CDR1 SGHRS and CDR2 YFSETQ. CDR3 in amino acids: CASRTTGPTDTQYF. DNA for the CDR3: TGCGCCAGCAGGACGACAGGACCCACAGATACGCAGTATTTT. The full variable domain, rest sourced from reference TRBV5-1 and TRBJ2-3, is KAGVTQTPRYLIKTRGQQVTLSCSPISGHRSVSWYQQTPGQGLQFLFEYFSETQRNKGNFPGRFSGRQFSNSRSEMNVSTLELGDSALYLCASRTTGPTDTQYFGPGTRLTVL.

The genes are TRBV6-6 and TRBJ2-1; D gene unclear. V was cut by 2 bases and J by 5 bases, with 13 bases left in between. The germline CDR1 and CDR2 sequences are MNHNY and SVGAGI (reference sequence). CDR3 size: 15 residues. The CDR3, as DNA: TGTGCCAGCAGTTACCCGCGTTTTCAGAACAATGAGCAGTTCTTC. This codes for CASSYPRFQNNEQFF.

This chain links TRBV15 with TRBJ1-2; tentative D call: TRBD1 (6 bases). This CDR3 has 16 residues. The germline V and J ends were trimmed by 3 bases and 6 bases, with 20 bases remaining between them. Germline lookup yields CDR1 LNHNV and CDR2 YYDKDF (reference sequence). The CDR3 DNA is TGTGCCACCAGCAGGGCTAAAGATGTAACAGGGAATGGCTACACCTTC. It yields the protein CATSRAKDVTGNGYTF. The full variable domain, with the rest looked up from reference TRBV15 and TRBJ1-2, is DAMVIQNPRYQVTQFGKPVTLSCSQTLNHNVMYWYQQKSSQAPKLLFHYYDKDFNNEADTPDNFQSRRPNTSFCFLDIRSPGLGDTAMYLCATSRAKDVTGNGYTFGSGTRLTVV.

V usage is TRBV5-1 and J usage is TRBJ2-7; 7 bases line up with TRBD1. CDR3 size: 15 residues. J lost 2 bases, V lost 2 bases, and 7 bases had no gene match. Germline CDR1 is SGHRS and CDR2 is YFSETQ. The CDR3 here is CASSLGPTGAYEQYF. CDR3 nucleotide sequence: TGCGCCAGCAGCTTAGGACCTACAGGGGCCTACGAGCAGTACTTC.

This clonotype was seen only a few times. The CDR3 region is CASSTTGGNEQFF. The CDR3, as DNA: TGTGCCAGCAGCACCACAGGAGGCAATGAGCAGTTCTTC. The rearrangement links TRBV7-9 to TRBJ2-1; D may match TRBD1 or TRBD2 (5 bases each). The CDR3 is 13 residues long. Looked up from germline, CDR1 is SEHNR and CDR2 is FQNEAQ (reference sequence). V lost 5 bases to trimming and J lost 6 bases, with 11 bases between them.

This clonotype was seen more than once but under ten times. CDR3 in DNA: TGTGCCAGCAGTTACGGGATCGGTGTTCAGCCCCAGCATTTT. Its protein product is CASSYGIGVQPQHF. This chain links TRBV6-5 with TRBJ1-5, with D hard to call. Looked up from germline, CDR1 is MNHEY and CDR2 is SVGAGI. This CDR3 contains 14 residues. V was trimmed by 2 bases and J by 6 bases, leaving 11 bases between them.

This clonotype was counted only a few times. The V and J genes are TRBV25-1 and TRBJ1-2, with D uncertain. V was clipped by 3 bases and J by 0 bases, with 17 bases between them. The CDR3 runs 17 residues. CDR1 MGHDK and CDR2 SYGVNS come from the germline V gene. Here the CDR3 reads CASSDGIGRRANYGYTF. The CDR3 DNA sequence: TGTGCCAGCAGTGATGGGATCGGGCGGAGAGCTAACTATGGCTACACCTTC.

The sample holds a few counts of this clonotype. The chain joins TRBV29-1 to TRBJ2-1; D is unclear. Germline CDR1 SQVTM, CDR2 ANQGSEA. The V gene lost 8 bases and the J gene lost 4 bases, with 15 bases spanning the gap. This CDR3 region has 13 residues. The CDR3 here is CSTPDHYYNEQFF. CDR3 DNA: TGCAGCACTCCGGACCATTATTACAATGAGCAGTTCTTC.

This chain links TRBV7-3 with TRBJ2-7; no firm D call. The CDR3 has 15 residues. V gave up 5 bases and J gave up 2 bases, with 16 bases separating them. The germline CDR1 and CDR2 sequences are SGHTA and FQGTGA. The CDR3 loop is CASSIGSRAAYEQYF. The CDR3 DNA follows: TGTGCCAGCAGCATCGGTTCCAGAGCCGCCTACGAGCAGTACTTC.

This chain uses TRBV18 with TRBJ1-2, with D maybe TRBD1 (5 bases). Deletions cut 2 bases from V and 4 bases from J, with 11 bases between. In germline, CDR1 is KGHSH, CDR2 LQKENI. The CDR3 has 14 amino acids. The CDR3 is CASSPNSGTYGYTF. DNA for the CDR3: TGTGCCAGCTCACCAAATTCAGGGACCTATGGCTACACCTTC.

The chain recombines TRBV5-6 with TRBJ2-2, with 7 bases matching TRBD1. The germline CDR1 and CDR2 sequences are SGHDT and YYEEEE. This CDR3 region has 15 residues. J lost 3 bases, V lost 1 base, and 3 bases had no gene match. CDR3 sequence reads: CASSLPGTDTGELFF. The CDR3 DNA sequence: TGTGCCAGCAGCTTGCCCGGGACAGACACCGGGGAGCTGTTTTTT.

The chain combines TRBV5-5 with TRBJ2-3, with D possibly called TRBD1 or TRBD2 (5 bases each). Germline assignment: CDR1 SGHKS and CDR2 YYEKEE (reference sequence). The CDR3 is 14 amino acids. V lost 6 bases, J lost 2 bases, and 13 bases lay in between. The CDR3 sequence: CASIAGTPTDTQYF. Written as DNA, the CDR3 is TGTGCCAGCATCGCCGGGACCCCCACAGATACGCAGTATTTT. Variable domain in full (rest from reference TRBV5-5 and TRBJ2-3): DAGVTQSPTHLIKTRGQQVTLRCSPISGHKSVSWYQQVLGQGPQFIFQYYEKEERGRGNFPDRFSARQFPNYSSELNVNALLLGDSALYLCASIAGTPTDTQYFGPGTRLTVL.

Only a few counts were recorded for this clonotype. The chain recombines TRBV20-1 with TRBJ1-1; 7 nucleotides match TRBD1. Germline CDR1 reads DFQATT; CDR2 reads SNEGSKA (reference sequence). The CDR3 sequence is 13 residues long. V dropped 5 bases and J dropped 0; count of bases not matched to a gene: 3. DNA for the CDR3: TGCAGTGCTGCGGGACAGTTGAACACTGAAGCTTTCTTT. This encodes CSAAGQLNTEAFF.

This clonotype has only a few counts. The CDR3 sequence is CASSQDRGISNQPQHF. The CDR3 DNA reads TGCGCCAGCAGCCAAGATAGGGGTATTAGCAATCAGCCCCAGCATTTT. The chain couples TRBV4-3 to TRBJ1-5; TRBD1 is a possible D gene (5 bases). CDR3 length: 16 residues. Trimming cost V 0 bases and J 0 bases, with 9 bases left between them. CDR1 LGHNA and CDR2 YSLEER come from the germline V gene.

This chain links TRBV9 with TRBJ2-7; D is perhaps TRBD1 or TRBD2 (5 bases each). There are 15 residues in the CDR3. The V gene lost 3 bases and the J gene lost 6 bases, with 19 bases spanning the gap. The germline CDR1 and CDR2 sequences are SGDLS and YYNGEE. As DNA, the CDR3 is TGTGCCAGCAGCGCCCAAGGGGCAGGGACCGGCGAGCAGTACTTC. Its protein product is CASSAQGAGTGEQYF.

This clonotype has a handful of counts. V gene TRBV12-5 combines with J gene TRBJ1-5, with 7 bases that match TRBD1. This CDR3 is built from 18 residues. V shed 0 bases and J 4 bases; nucleotides not matched to a gene: 12. Germline CDR1 and CDR2: LGHNT and FRNRAP. CDR3 coding DNA: TGTGCTAGTGGTTTGGTACTACAGGGGCAAGTTTTAAATCAGCCCCAGCATTTT. Its protein product is CASGLVLQGQVLNQPQHF.

This chain connects TRBV12-3 or TRBV12-4 to TRBJ1-2; D unresolved. This CDR3 comprises 13 residues. Trimming stripped 8 bases from V and 6 bases from J, with 16 bases between. The DNA of the CDR3 is TGTGCCAGCCACCGTTTCGGAGGAAATGGCTACACCTTC. Residues: CASHRFGGNGYTF.

This clonotype has only a few counts. V gene TRBV14 combines with J gene TRBJ1-3; no clear D. This CDR3 has 15 amino acids. V was trimmed by 4 bases and J by 0 bases, leaving 10 bases between them. The germline V gene has CDR1 SGHDN and CDR2 FVKESK. The CDR3 region is CASSPGGISGNTIYF. The CDR3 nucleotides read TGTGCCAGCAGCCCGGGCGGGATCTCTGGAAACACCATATATTTT. Drawing the rest from reference TRBV14 and TRBJ1-3, the complete variable domain is EAGVTQFPSHSVIEKGQTVTLRCDPISGHDNLYWYRRVMGKEIKFLLHFVKESKQDESGMPNNRFLAERTGGTYSTLKVQPAELEDSGVYFCASSPGGISGNTIYFGEGSWLTVV.

V is TRBV5-6 and J is TRBJ1-4; possible D gene TRBD1, 6 bases. Between the trimmed V and J ends, which lost 4 bases and 6 bases, there was a span of 7 bases. Germline V gene sequence: CDR1 SGHDT, CDR2 YYEEEE. The CDR3 is 12 amino acids. The DNA for the CDR3 is TGTGCCAGCAGCAGGGGGGATGAAAAACTGTTTTTT. The encoded protein is CASSRGDEKLFF.

This chain uses TRBV6-2 or TRBV6-3 with TRBJ2-7; 11 bases are shared with TRBD2. V shed 2 bases and J 6 bases; nucleotides not matched to a gene: 3. This CDR3 has 14 amino acids. The germline CDR1 and CDR2 sequences are MNHEY and SVGEGT. In DNA, the CDR3 is TGTGCCAGCAGTTACCTAGCGGGAGGTCGCGAGCAGTACTTC. Translating it yields CASSYLAGGREQYF.

This chain's CDR3 is CASSPMTGGANTEAFF. The CDR3 DNA is TGCGCCAGCAGCCCGATGACAGGGGGCGCGAACACTGAAGCTTTCTTT. This sequence joins TRBV4-1 and TRBJ1-1; 10 bases align to TRBD1. Germline values: CDR1 MGHRA, CDR2 YSYEKL. After removal of 4 bases from V and 1 base from J, the junction contained 6 bases not matched to a gene. This CDR3 spans 16 amino acids.